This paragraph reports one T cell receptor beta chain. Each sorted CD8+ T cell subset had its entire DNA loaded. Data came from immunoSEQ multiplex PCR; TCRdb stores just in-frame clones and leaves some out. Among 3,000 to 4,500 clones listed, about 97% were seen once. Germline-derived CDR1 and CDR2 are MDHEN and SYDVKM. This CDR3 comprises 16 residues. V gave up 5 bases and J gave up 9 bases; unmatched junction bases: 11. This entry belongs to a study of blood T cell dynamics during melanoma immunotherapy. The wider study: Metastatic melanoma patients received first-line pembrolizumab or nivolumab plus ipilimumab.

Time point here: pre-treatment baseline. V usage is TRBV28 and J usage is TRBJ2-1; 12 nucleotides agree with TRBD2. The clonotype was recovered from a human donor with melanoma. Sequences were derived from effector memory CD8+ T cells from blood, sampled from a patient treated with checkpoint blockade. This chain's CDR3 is CASSPQGTSGWGEQFF. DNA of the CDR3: TGTGCCAGCAGTCCACAAGGGACTAGCGGGTGGGGTGAGCAGTTCTTC.